The present entry profiles one T cell receptor beta chain with its context. The CDR3 runs 13 residues. The germline V gene has CDR1 SGHTS and CDR2 YDEGEE. V lost 7 bases to trimming and J lost 2 bases, with 13 bases between them. This entry comes from a study of blood T cell repertoires in COVID-19. Overall study context: Acute-phase and convalescent COVID-19 samples originated in the United States, Italy and Spain. T cells, B-cell-depleted T cells, or PBMCs provided the cDNA or gDNA that served as material.

Original processing methods: Amplification with reference gene primers provided the estimates of nucleated cell counts. The assay was immunoSEQ multiplex PCR, and TCRdb's table has in-frame clones only and misses some. That table supplies the V and J calls and clone size; D and trimming were determined from the DNA. In the table there are tens of thousands of clones, around 88% of which are singletons. What was sequenced was peripheral blood. This receptor was taken from a woman aged 70-85 years with acute or convalescent COVID-19. The V call is TRBV5-8, the J call TRBJ2-7; tentative D call: TRBD1 (5 bases). CDR3 sequence (DNA): TGTGCCAGCCGAACACGACAGACCTACGAGCAGTACTTC. It encodes CASRTRQTYEQYF.